Presented here are 12 T cell receptor beta chains from one specimen sequenced in a study of cytomegalovirus exposure and HLA in healthy donors. PCR was performed using 60 Vbeta and 13 Jbeta primers. The assay was immunoSEQ multiplex PCR, and TCRdb's table has in-frame clones only and misses some. The sample has tens of thousands of clones, approximately 80% seen once. Sequenced sample: PBMCs. These receptors were obtained from a woman in her thirties or forties in good health and CMV-seronegative.

The gene calls are TRBV6-4 and TRBJ2-5; 11 bases match TRBD2. TRBJ2-7 matches the DNA end more closely, so the J call is doubtful. This CDR3 has 16 residues. The germline CDR1 and CDR2 sequences are MRHNA and SNTAGT. This CDR3 reads CASSELAGVPSYEQYF. CDR3 coding DNA: TGTGCCAGCAGTGAACTAGCGGGAGTCCCCTCCTACGAGCAGTACTTC.

The chain employs TRBV28 and TRBJ1-4, with 8 positions matching TRBD1. V was pared by 7 bases and J by 0 bases, with 4 bases of the junction left unmatched. The CDR3 covers 15 residues. Germline V gives CDR1 MDHEN, CDR2 SYDVKM. CDR3 bases: TGTGCCAGCACCTTGACAGGGGCAACTAATGAAAAACTGTTTTTT. It is translated as CASTLTGATNEKLFF.

The chain couples TRBV5-1 to TRBJ1-1, with 8 positions matching TRBD1. The length of the CDR3 is 17 residues. From germline, CDR1 is SGHRS and CDR2 YFSETQ. Trimming removed 3 bases from V and 1 base from J; junction bases left unmatched: 11. For the CDR3, the DNA is TGCGCCAGCAGCTCAGGGGGCCCTTCATGGGCGAACACTGAAGCTTTCTTT. Encoded protein: CASSSGGPSWANTEAFF.

The V gene is TRBV5-6, the J gene TRBJ2-1; D uncertain. CDR1 SGHDT and CDR2 YYEEEE come from the germline V gene. Deletions cut 3 bases from V and 5 bases from J, with 3 bases between. The CDR3 is 11 residues long. CDR3 residues: CASSSDNEQFF. CDR3 bases: TGTGCCAGCAGCTCGGACAATGAGCAGTTCTTC.

The chain links TRBV4-2 to TRBJ2-3, with D tentatively TRBD1 (6 bases). Germline V lookup: CDR1 LGHNA, CDR2 YNFKEQ. V lost 4 bases to trimming and J lost 1 base, with 15 bases between them. The CDR3 length is 16 residues. The CDR3 bases are TGTGCCAGCAGCCCCCAGCAGGGGACCCGCACAGATACGCAGTATTTT. It yields the protein CASSPQQGTRTDTQYF.

The V gene is TRBV7-6, the J gene TRBJ2-5; D perhaps matches TRBD2 (6 bases). Germline CDR1 SGHVS, CDR2 FNYEAQ. The V end was cut by 4 bases, the J end by 7 bases, with 19 bases between. This CDR3 spans 15 amino acids. CDR3 loop: CASSSLRDSGRTQYF. The CDR3 region has the DNA TGTGCCAGCAGCTCCCTCCGGGACTCCGGGAGGACCCAGTACTTC.

The rearrangement joins TRBV7-2 to TRBJ2-1; 8 bases align to TRBD2. Looked up from germline, CDR1 is SGHTA and CDR2 is FQGNSA. Trimming removed 1 base from V and 8 bases from J; junction bases left unmatched: 13. The CDR3 consists of 17 residues. CDR3 coding DNA: TGTGCCAGCAGCTTAGAGACTAGCGTCACTGTTCATTATGAGCAGTTCTTC. Translated, it gives CASSLETSVTVHYEQFF.

The chain uses TRBV7-7 and TRBJ2-5; 7 bases map to TRBD1. Germline trimming cut 4 bases from V and 0 bases from J; bases unmatched to any gene: 5. The CDR3 is made up of 15 amino acids. The V gene's germline CDR1 is SSHAT and CDR2 FNYEAQ (reference sequence). This CDR3 is CASSSGTVYQETQYF. The DNA of the CDR3 is TGTGCCAGCAGCTCCGGGACAGTATACCAAGAGACCCAGTACTTC.

This CDR3 is CASSLSVGATNEKLFF. The CDR3 DNA follows: TGTGCCAGCAGCTTATCCGTCGGTGCAACTAATGAAAAACTGTTTTTT. The chain uses TRBV7-9 and TRBJ1-4, with no clear D. The CDR3 contains 16 residues. Trimming shortened V by 2 bases and J by 0 bases, and 10 bases separated the two germline ends. The germline V gene encodes CDR1 SEHNR and CDR2 FQNEAQ (reference sequence).

This chain joins TRBV28 and TRBJ1-2; the D gene is possibly TRBD1 (6 bases). V was shortened by 8 bases and J by 4 bases, with 8 bases between the two germline ends. In germline, CDR1 is MDHEN, CDR2 SYDVKM. CDR3 length equals 11 residues. Here the CDR3 reads CASGQSYGYTF. The CDR3 DNA is TGTGCCAGCGGACAGTCCTATGGCTACACCTTC.

The chain uses TRBV11-3 and TRBJ2-5; unclear D gene. The better agreement between TRBJ2-7 and the DNA end casts doubt on the J call. The CDR3 has 16 amino acids. Germline V CDR1 and CDR2: SGHNT, YENEEA. The CDR3 region is CASSPGWPTSSYEQYF. Here the CDR3 DNA reads TGTGCCAGCAGCCCAGGCTGGCCGACAAGCTCCTACGAGCAGTACTTC.

CDR3 residues: CASSFGRSSYEQYF. For the CDR3, the DNA is TGCGCCAGCAGCTTTGGTAGATCCTCCTACGAGCAGTACTTC. V is TRBV5-1 and J is TRBJ2-7; no definite D call. Germline V gives CDR1 SGHRS, CDR2 YFSETQ. Deletions cut 2 bases from V and 0 bases from J, with 9 bases between. The CDR3 length is 14 residues.